This entry features one T cell receptor beta chain sequence. The sample is drawn from a study of CD8 T cells in Susac syndrome. In the study overall: Each patient with Susac syndrome, at the time of blood draw, was therapy-naive, on corticosteroids, or on intravenous immunoglobulin alone.

Sequencing of TCR beta was performed on blood CD8+ T cells and on blood CD4+ T cells. Reverse transcription of 0.5 to 1 ug RNA was performed with random hexamers. TCRdb processed the immunoSEQ multiplex PCR reads anew with MiXCR; each CDR3 protein has one entry. Of 170,000 or so distinct CDR3 sequences in the sample, roughly 95% were seen once. V dropped 7 bases and J dropped 11 bases, with 14 bases sitting between them. This CDR3 comprises 10 residues. From germline, CDR1 is GTSNPN and CDR2 SVGIG (reference sequence). The sequencing input was CD4+ T cells from PBMCs. This receptor was identified in a human donor with Susac syndrome. The chain joins TRBV30 to TRBJ1-1; D gene unclear. This chain's CDR3 is CASGGEAAFF. The CDR3 DNA reads as TGTGCCTCGGGCGGTGAGGCGGCTTTCTTT.